These 8 T cell receptor beta chains came from one sample sequenced in a study of blood T cell repertoires in COVID-19. Generated by immunoSEQ multiplex PCR, the TCRdb table keeps only in-frame clones and is missing some. The sample lists about 440,000 clones; more than 70% were seen once. Sequencing was carried out using peripheral blood. The origin of the receptors is a woman between 50 and 59 years old with COVID-19, enrolled during active disease.

The chain combines TRBV30 with TRBJ1-6, with TRBD1 identical over 7 bases. CDR1 is GTSNPN and CDR2 is SVGIG in the germline V gene (reference sequence). This CDR3 is built from 12 residues. J was trimmed by 10 bases and V by 1 base; bases with no gene match: 1. The CDR3 DNA reads TGTGCCTGGAGTGACAGGGGATCACCCCTCCACTTT. Its translation is CAWSDRGSPLHF.

This sequence joins TRBV5-4 and TRBJ2-5; a weak D match, TRBD1 (5 bases). Between the trimmed V and J ends, which lost 6 bases and 3 bases, there was a span of 18 bases. This CDR3 comprises 15 residues. CDR1 and CDR2 from the germline V gene are SGHNT and YYREEE (reference sequence). The DNA for the CDR3 is TGTGCCAGCACCATAATAGGAGACAGAAAAGAGACCCAGTACTTC. The encoded protein is CASTIIGDRKETQYF. Full variable domain (missing parts from reference TRBV5-4 and TRBJ2-5): ETGVTQSPTHLIKTRGQQVTLRCSSQSGHNTVSWYQQALGQGPQFIFQYYREEENGRGNFPPRFSGLQFPNYSSELNVNALELDDSALYLCASTIIGDRKETQYFGPGTRLLVL.

This chain links TRBV25-1 with TRBJ2-3, with 7 bases lining up with TRBD1. Trimming removed 4 bases from V and 4 bases from J; junction bases left unmatched: 2. The CDR3 is made up of 13 amino acids. CDR1 and CDR2 from the germline V gene are MGHDK and SYGVNS. The CDR3 reads CASSGTGADTQYF. The CDR3 DNA sequence: TGTGCCAGCAGTGGAACAGGGGCAGATACGCAGTATTTT.

V is TRBV7-9 and J is TRBJ2-7, with a tentative D call TRBD1 (8 bases). Deletions cut 3 bases from V and 4 bases from J, with 16 bases between. The CDR3 has 15 residues. Germline V lookup: CDR1 SEHNR, CDR2 FQNEAQ (reference sequence). CDR3 coding DNA: TGTGCCAGCAGCTTCTACAGGGGGGGATTTTACGAGCAGTACTTC. Its protein is CASSFYRGGFYEQYF.

With regard to this clone: In the same sample, other DNA sequences code for this CDR3. This chain connects TRBV28 to TRBJ2-3; D not certain. The CDR3 is 13 residues long. Germline CDR1 and CDR2: MDHEN and SYDVKM. Trimming removed 1 base from V and 1 base from J, with 3 bases in between. As DNA, the CDR3 is TGTGCCAGCAGTTTATCCGGCACAGATACGCAGTATTTT. Translation: CASSLSGTDTQYF.

Here the CDR3 DNA reads TGTGCCAGTGATCAGGGGGGCAATCAGCCCCAGCATTTT. Amino acid sequence: CASDQGGNQPQHF. This sequence joins TRBV19 and TRBJ1-5; TRBD1 aligns across 7 bases. This CDR3 contains 13 residues. With 8 bases clipped from V and 2 bases from J, the junction kept 3 bases outside the gene matches. Germline CDR1 is LNHDA and CDR2 is SQIVND (reference sequence). The whole variable domain, remainder taken from reference TRBV19 and TRBJ1-5, is DGGITQSPKYLFRKEGQNVTLSCEQNLNHDAMYWYRQDPGQGLRLIYYSQIVNDFQKGDIAEGYSVSREKKESFPLTVTSAQKNPTAFYLCASDQGGNQPQHFGDGTRLSIL.

The rearrangement links TRBV20-1 to TRBJ2-3, with TRBD2 matching over 9 bases. Trimming removed 3 bases from V and 8 bases from J; junction bases left unmatched: 6. Germline CDR1 and CDR2: DFQATT and SNEGSKA (reference sequence). The CDR3 runs to 13 residues. The CDR3 coding sequence is TGCAGTGCTAGTCAAGCGGGGGGCGGTACGCAGTATTTT. Translated: CSASQAGGGTQYF.

The chain joins TRBV12-3 or TRBV12-4 to TRBJ2-7, with D uncertain. V lost 8 bases, J lost 8 bases, and 10 bases lay in between. The CDR3 sequence is 10 residues long. The CDR3 nucleotides read TGTGCCAGCCTTAAACACCAGCAGTACTTC. Translating it yields CASLKHQQYF.